There are many counts of the clone carrying this TCR beta chain. This record comes from a study of neurological immune-mediated disorders. The germline gives CDR1 SGHTS, CDR2 YDEGEE. There are 14 residues in the CDR3. V lost 0 bases, J lost 0 bases, and 6 bases lay in between. The sorted libraries drew on over 900,000 T cells that were CD4+ or CD8+. TCRdb recomputed calls from the 5' RACE reads with MiXCR, one row per CDR3 protein. This sample has fewer than 40,000 distinct CDR3 sequences, with approximately 6% found just once. The J gene is TRBJ2-5, the V gene TRBV5-8; unclear D gene. Material: CD4+ T cells from blood. The source of this sequence is a woman aged 50 to 65 in good health. CDR3 nucleotides: TGTGCCAGCAGCTTGGCCGGTCACCAAGAGACCCAGTACTTC. It specifies CASSLAGHQETQYF.